This T cell receptor (beta chain) was recorded in a study of cytomegalovirus exposure and HLA in healthy donors (dated by TCRdb to about 2017). Describing the broader study: In an earlier analysis of 587 of the donors, approximately 300 Gb of sequence data and 117 million unique TCR beta sequences from 150 million to 200 million T cells were reported. Approximately 300 gigabases of sequencing data and around 88 million unique TCR sequences made up an early release that covered nearly 650 HLA-typed donors. Of the 398 genotyped donors, about 84% fell in the genetic ancestry cluster associated with self-reported Caucasian donors. The study aimed to test whether signatures of past pathogen exposure could be identified by cataloging public T cell receptors. The T cell repertoires of 550 to 850 subjects were profiled by immunosequencing and related to cytomegalovirus serostatus. In addition to the first cohort of around 670 subjects, a separate validation cohort of 130 or so different subjects was used. To predict cytomegalovirus infection status, the study brought together high-throughput TCR immunosequencing, statistical association of individual TCRs with disease status, and machine learning. To study patterns of TCR occurrence, a later analysis re-analyzed previously published TCR beta repertoires from more than 550 donors and added high-resolution HLA genotyping. Rather than drawing on any new phenotypic data, the later analysis identified candidate immune exposures from TCR beta sequences and the way those sequences occurred across donors. An earlier analysis of approximately 580 of the donors used high-throughput TCR beta sequencing to judge whether each TCR beta V gene segment behaved as functional or pseudogenic. Donor age, sex, ethnicity and CMV serostatus were compiled alongside the repertoire data. A later genetic analysis used genome-wide SNP genotypes for about 65% of the 666 donors, treating that subset as a discovery cohort. Every repertoire in the discovery cohort had been generated on one and the same sequencing platform. Both class I and class II loci were covered by HLA typing, at four-digit resolution. Typing coverage varied by locus: roughly 620-630 donors for A, B, C, DRB1 and DQB1; around 560 for DQA1; more than 600 for DPA1; 400 to 480 for DPB1. About 5 DR-DQ haplotypes were handled as single units for association and clustering, since linkage in the cohort was strong. On average, roughly 240,000 unique TCR beta nucleotide sequences were sequenced per donor among more than 350 genotyped donors of the cohort, with roughly 18% of those sequences being non-productive.

The germline V gene provides CDR1 LGHNA and CDR2 YNFKEQ. The CDR3 contains 14 residues, cysteine and phenylalanine counted. The read is trimmed to its CDR3 DNA, 42 bases read in frame from base 1. The trim is 0 bases for V and 10 bases for J, with a gap of 14 bases between the germline ends. With respect to this clone: There is no known antigen for this receptor. No base quality information exists; no much larger clone differs at one position.

The cohort comprised more than 550 healthy bone marrow donors. At the time of sampling, all cohort members were nominally healthy, though unrecorded immune exposures were likely present. The donor was CMV seronegative and belonged to the group of over 300 seronegative cohort members. A peripheral blood sample was collected from each donor, and TCR beta sequencing was performed on peripheral blood mononuclear cells. Genomic DNA extraction from the blood cell samples was performed with the Qiagen DNeasy Blood Extraction Kit. Library preparation employed the immunoSEQ multiplex PCR assay. For the multiplex PCR, a mixture combining 60 forward primers for TCR Vbeta segments and 13 reverse primers for TCR Jbeta segments was used. A multiplex PCR assay on genomic DNA amplified the CDR3 region of rearranged TCR beta genes. The Illumina HiSeq System was used to sequence the amplified TCR beta libraries as 87-base-pair reads. The original methods were these. A later analysis tallied about 77 million unique TCR beta chains across the 640 or so repertoires, and some 10 million of those chains were shared by two or more donors. Raw reads were error-corrected and collapsed into unique sequences with a nearest-neighbor algorithm that merged closely related sequences to remove PCR and sequencing errors. V, D and J gene segments were assigned by aligning CDR3 sequences to IMGT reference sequences. For a sequence to be retained, at least a six-nucleotide match to both a V gene segment and a J gene segment was required. Rearrangements were classified as productive when the CDR3 lacked stop codons and remained in frame with V and J, and all other rearrangements were classified as non-productive. CDR3 was defined according to IMGT convention as the region running from the second conserved V-encoded cysteine to the conserved J-encoded phenylalanine. Sequences without an unambiguous match to a single V gene segment were excluded from the earlier analysis of 450 to 650 of the donors. In an earlier analysis of about 590 of the donors, a V segment was called functional when productive rearrangements were above 56.7%, and segregating when the standard deviation between donors exceeded 5%. A statistical classification framework was developed to diagnose cytomegalovirus status using the catalog of TCR beta chain sequences. V and J gene assignment, in a later analysis, came from comparing TCR nucleotide sequences with IMGT/GENE-DB human TR gene sequences. A later analysis assigned CDR3 sequences and most-parsimonious VDJ recombination scenarios with the TCRdist pipeline. In a later analysis, each TCR beta chain was defined by its CDR3 amino acid sequence together with its V-gene family, and reads without a unique V-gene family were excluded. As a way to deal with suspected cross-contamination and a sequencing artifact, a later analysis dropped approximately 570 nucleotide sequences that were highly shared and had low generation probability. A later analysis calculated a clonal expansion index for each public chain from normalized within-repertoire ranks of inferred template counts. A later analysis computed generation probabilities with a VDJ recombination model fitted to out-of-frame rearrangements, and checked the results against IGoR. In a later analysis, hypergeometric tests were used to score TCR-TCR, TCR-HLA and TCR-CMV co-occurrence, with a repertoire-size bias correction applied to TCR pairs. A later analysis estimated false discovery rates by permuting HLA or CMV assignments 20 times. A later analysis grouped co-occurring TCRs with DBSCAN, adding TCRdist sequence similarity when clustering within HLA-allele-positive subsets. Repertoires with fewer than 30,000 or more than 120,000 public chains were left out of co-occurrence clustering, as were a handful of repertoires with anomalous nucleotide sharing. Entries here come from immuneACCESS through TCRdb and include only in-frame sequences with V and J called. Some clones fail to appear in such tables; in the studies checked, an unresolved V gene covers under half of the shortfall, and the cause of the remainder is unknown. V and J calls and clone size are copied from that table; D and trimming were computed from the DNA. Across this sample there are 200,000 to 250,000 clones, with 70% to 85% seen only once. Of the sample, 0.22% falls within the top ten clones.

The full study reports these points: According to the authors, the approach could potentially be generalized to other disease states and immunological phenotypes. The only immune exposure information available for the cohort was CMV serostatus. In a later analysis, most CMV-associated TCR beta chains were found to appear HLA-restricted, with HLA associations seemingly driven largely by CMV exposure. Assigning TCR associations to individual alleles was difficult when HLA alleles, especially DR and DQ, strongly co-occurred. Only TCR beta chains were sequenced in this cohort, and the absence of alpha or paired-chain data limited detectable features. A group of highly shared sequence variants was considered likely to be a technical artifact of the sequencing pipeline. In an earlier analysis of roughly 560 of the donors, most TCR beta V segments were observed in productive rearrangements about 90% or about 30% of the time, broadly matching IMGT annotations. An association between a missense DCLRE1C variant and V-gene and J-gene trimming of TCR beta chains was found in a later genetic analysis and replicated in an independent cohort. While some public TCRs were present in many individuals, most TCR sequences turned up only very rarely across donors. Roughly uniform sequencing depth across donors was assumed in presence/absence analyses, although this assumption may not hold. Linkage disequilibrium might explain the correlated functional status among segregating V segments, but an unknown experimental factor could not be ruled out. In a later analysis, 16,951 TCR beta sequences were associated with specific HLA alleles at a false discovery rate of 0.05. Because the 87-base-pair reads could not distinguish some IMGT-functional V segments, including TRBV6-2 and TRBV6-3, those segments were excluded. In a later genetic analysis, fewer N-insertions in productive TCRs were reported among donors in an Asian-associated ancestry cluster than the approximately 630-donor mean. In a later analysis, HLA-associated TCR beta chains showed more clonal expansion and lower generation probabilities than non-associated chains that were equally common. The classifier was reported to diagnose cytomegalovirus status with high specificity and sensitivity in both the original cohort and the validation cohort. A further reported finding was that TCR beta sequences accurately predicted the HLA-A and HLA-B alleles for most subjects in the first cohort. Three of the identified cytomegalovirus-associated TCR beta chains were confirmed in vitro to be specific for cytomegalovirus antigens. A later analysis found that TCR association rates varied across HLA loci, with DRB1 alleles showing the most associated TCRs and HLA-C alleles the fewest. The study gave a list of some 150 TCR beta chains associated with cytomegalovirus. In a later analysis, several top co-occurrence clusters were reported to appear linked to parvovirus B19, influenza, CMV and Epstein-Barr virus. Because counts were too low, around 18 rarely observed V segments, including chromosome 9 orphons, were left out of the earlier analysis of some 600 of the donors. Because some donors lacked HLA typing at each locus, the association tests relied only on the typed subset.

This sequence originates from a girl aged 2 to 9 in good health and CMV-seronegative. The chain is made from TRBV4-2 and TRBJ2-3; no D gene is confidently identified. The sequenced sample was PBMCs. The CDR3 region: CASSQDPLLAAQYF. The bases are TGTGCCAGCAGCCAAGACCCCCTCTTGGCGGCGCAGTATTTT.